This TCR beta chain was obtained from a study of cytomegalovirus exposure and HLA in healthy donors. Study-wide background: HLA-typed donors were the source of about 85 million unique TCRs held in an early data release.

Broader study findings: The authors listed about 170 TCR beta chains as cytomegalovirus-associated. Presence/absence analysis assumed near-uniform sequencing depth across donors. Segments of the TCR beta V type were, in most cases, productive about 90% or about 30% of the time in an earlier analysis.

PCR primers comprised 60 Vbeta and 13 Jbeta primers. Using immunoSEQ multiplex PCR, the repertoire was profiled, and TCRdb retains in-frame clones only, with some absent. The table has 150,000 to 200,000 clones, over 60% seen once. With respect to this clone: Its cognate antigen is unknown.

CDR3 size: 13 residues. The clonotype was recovered from a woman aged 35 to 49 in good health and CMV-seronegative. Sequenced material: PBMCs. The V and J genes are TRBV1 and TRBJ2-2; the D segment call TRBD2 is taken from the table without a DNA check. TRBV1 is listed as a pseudogene. CDR3 sequence: CTSSPTSSGELFF. CDR3 DNA sequence: TGCACCAGCAGCCCCACTAGTTCCGGGGAGCTGTTTTTT.